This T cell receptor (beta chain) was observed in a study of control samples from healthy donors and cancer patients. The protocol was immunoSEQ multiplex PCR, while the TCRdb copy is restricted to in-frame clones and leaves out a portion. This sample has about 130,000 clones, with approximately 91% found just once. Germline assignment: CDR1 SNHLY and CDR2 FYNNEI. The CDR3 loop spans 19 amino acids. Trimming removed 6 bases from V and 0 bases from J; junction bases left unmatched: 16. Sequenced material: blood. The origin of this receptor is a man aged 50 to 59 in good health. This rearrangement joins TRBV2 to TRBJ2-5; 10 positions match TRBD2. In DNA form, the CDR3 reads TGTGCCAGCAGACCCGGACAAACTAGCGGGGTAATTTACCAAGAGACCCAGTACTTC. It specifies CASRPGQTSGVIYQETQYF.